The clone carrying this T cell receptor (beta chain) came up a few times. Its antigen is currently unknown. This sample is drawn from a study of CD8 T cells in ankylosing spondylitis. Overall study results and limits: Reportedly, matched ankylosing spondylitis synovial fluid was significantly enriched for disease-linked clones. Before this, some motif variants had been reported in reactive arthritis synovial fluid and blood. For ankylosing spondylitis blood, a TCR beta motif of several highly homologous variants appeared characteristic.

With molecular barcodes, quantitative 5'-RACE was used to make the TCR beta libraries. From the 5' RACE reads, TCRdb called clonotypes with MiXCR, one entry per CDR3 protein. Altogether about 200,000 distinct CDR3 sequences are present, 9.5% to 15% being singletons, with the ten largest covering 15% to 20%. The germline gives CDR1 MGHRA, CDR2 YSYEKL. V lost 1 base to trimming and J lost 2 bases; unmatched junction nucleotides: 5. This CDR3 spans 15 amino acids. The clonotype was recovered from a male donor with ankylosing spondylitis or in good health (not recorded which). The V call is TRBV4-1, the J call TRBJ2-7; 7 nucleotides match TRBD1. Material for sequencing was blood, either unsorted or a sorted T cell fraction (not recorded which). The CDR3 nucleotides are TGCGCCAGCAGCCAAGTAGGGACAGCTACCTACGAGCAGTACTTC. This codes for CASSQVGTATYEQYF.